This T cell receptor beta chain originates from a study of T-cell memory formation after mild COVID-19. Study in general: Clustering of TCRs was largely donor specific.

TCRdb re-called the 5' RACE reads with MiXCR, one entry per CDR3 protein. This sample has about 290,000 distinct CDR3 sequences; 15% to 20% occur once, and the top ten carry 23%. V lost 4 bases to trimming and J lost 8 bases, with 19 bases between them. This CDR3 spans 15 amino acids. Germline assignment: CDR1 LGHDT and CDR2 YNNKEL (reference sequence). Whole-study results and caveats: Balance between CD4 and CD8 was seen in clones contracting day 15 to 85, and a CD4+ lean was seen in later expanders. Certain responding clones were present in pre-infection memory, suggesting participation of cross-reactive memory.

A note on this clonotype: The antigen is undetermined.

V and J are TRBV3-1 and TRBJ2-3; D is unclear. The sequence came from a man aged 18 to 30 who had mild COVID-19 (a few samples of this study predate the infection). Cell type and time point are not known. Sequenced input: PBMCs or a T cell subset sorted from them (not recorded which). The CDR3: CASSRPGHALGTQYF. CDR3 nucleotide sequence: TGTGCCAGCAGCCGGCCGGGCCACGCGCTGGGTACGCAGTATTTT.